The source of this TCR beta chain is a study of blood T cell repertoires in COVID-19. As for the study in general: The cDNA or gDNA used as material had been derived from T cells, B-cell-depleted T cells, or PBMCs.

Germline CDR1 is DFQATT and CDR2 is SNEGSKA (reference sequence). V lost 5 bases and J lost 2, with 4 bases in between. There are 11 residues in the CDR3. Original handling: Reference gene primer amplification in the assay estimated nucleated cell counts. Libraries were prepared by immunoSEQ multiplex PCR; TCRdb keeps only in-frame clonotypes and omits some of them. The D gene and trimming were derived from the DNA, and the V and J assignments and clone size from that table. This table holds about 87,000 clones, 70% to 85% found once. Seattle researchers signed up patients amid active infection and tracked them longitudinally.

The sequence was collected from a woman of 80 years or more with COVID-19, enrolled during active disease. The gene calls are TRBV20-1 and TRBJ1-5; D call uncertain. Sequencing input: peripheral blood. Written as DNA, the CDR3 is TGCAGTGCTGCGGGCAATCAGCCCCAGCATTTT. This gives the protein CSAAGNQPQHF.